These 30 T cell receptor beta chains originate from one sample sequenced in a study of breast tumors, draining lymph nodes, adjacent tissues. Axillary draining lymph nodes of breast cancer patients supplied the node samples. TCRdb recomputed calls from the multiplex PCR reads with MiXCR, one row per CDR3 protein. The profile covers 200,000 or so distinct CDR3 sequences, with around 33% appearing a single time and roughly 4% taken by the ten largest. The sequencing input was axillary lymph node tissue. These receptors were collected from a female donor with breast cancer. Some clones in this sample may be carry-over from other donors' samples.

This clonotype was recorded many times. V is TRBV25-1 and J is TRBJ2-7; the match to TRBD2 covers 10 bases. CDR1 is MGHDK, CDR2 SYGVNS, per germline. Trimming cost V 5 bases and J 0 bases; bases outside gene matches: 7. The CDR3 contains 16 residues. The CDR3 sequence: CASSPIAGGTSYEQYF. As DNA, the CDR3 is TGTGCCAGCAGTCCCATAGCGGGAGGTACCTCCTACGAGCAGTACTTC.

V usage is TRBV4-2 and J usage is TRBJ2-6, with a possible D match to TRBD1 (6 bases). Germline CDR1 reads LGHNA; CDR2 reads YNFKEQ. The CDR3 is 15 amino acids. Trimming removed 8 bases at V and 4 bases at J, with 15 bases between. CDR3 sequence: CASSKAGTGANVLTF. The CDR3 DNA is TGTGCCAGCTCCAAAGCCGGGACAGGGGCCAACGTCCTGACTTTC.

The V call is TRBV7-3, the J call TRBJ1-1, with D tentatively TRBD1 (6 bases). This CDR3 has 17 residues. Trimming stripped 5 bases from V and 4 bases from J, with 23 bases between. The germline V gene encodes CDR1 SGHTA and CDR2 FQGTGA. CDR3: CASSPQALDRTPTEAFF. Written as DNA, the CDR3 is TGTGCCAGCAGCCCCCAGGCTCTAGACAGGACCCCCACTGAAGCTTTCTTT.

This clonotype was seen repeatedly, ten times or more. The chain links TRBV18 to TRBJ2-7; D unclear. The CDR3 is made up of 15 amino acids. Germline CDR1 is KGHSH and CDR2 is LQKENI. The V gene lost 2 bases and the J gene lost 0 bases, with 11 bases spanning the gap. The CDR3: CASSPKAAFSYEQYF. CDR3 DNA sequence: TGTGCCAGCTCACCAAAGGCAGCCTTCTCCTACGAGCAGTACTTC. Complete variable domain (other parts from reference TRBV18 and TRBJ2-7): NAGVMQNPRHLVRRRGQEARLRCSPMKGHSHVYWYRQLPEEGLKFMVYLQKENIIDESGMPKERFSAEFPKEGPSILRIQQVVRGDSAAYFCASSPKAAFSYEQYFGPGTRLTVT.

This chain links TRBV2 with TRBJ1-1, with 7 nucleotides matching TRBD1. CDR3 size: 13 residues. The junction had 3 bases not matched to a gene; V was cut back by 2 bases and J by 6 bases. Per germline, CDR1 SNHLY and CDR2 FYNNEI. The CDR3 loop is CASSEQGESEAFF. The DNA for the CDR3 is TGTGCCAGCAGTGAACAGGGGGAATCTGAAGCTTTCTTT.

This clonotype was recorded at least ten times. CDR3 DNA: TGCAGTGCTAATGGTGGTTTCCGGGCTCGCGGGAATGAGCAGTTCTTC. This gives the protein CSANGGFRARGNEQFF. The chain uses TRBV20-1 and TRBJ2-1, with D possibly being TRBD2 (5 bases). Trimming removed 4 bases at V and 7 bases at J, with 23 bases between. Germline-derived CDR1 and CDR2 are DFQATT and SNEGSKA (reference sequence). The CDR3 consists of 16 residues.

This clonotype showed up many times. CDR3 in amino acids: CASSQGRAGAGTDTQYF. The CDR3, as DNA: TGCGCCAGCAGCCAAGGGCGAGCGGGAGCCGGCACAGATACGCAGTATTTT. The rearrangement joins TRBV4-3 to TRBJ2-3; 8 nucleotides line up with TRBD2. CDR3 length: 17 amino acids. V trimming: 1 base; J trimming: 1 base; junction bases outside the gene matches: 7. Germline CDR1 reads LGHNA; CDR2 reads YSLEER.

On this clonotype: A single base separates this from a much larger clone, so it may be a read error. V and J are TRBV6-1 and TRBJ2-5; D gene uncertain. Germline lookup yields CDR1 MNHNS and CDR2 SASEGT. The length of the CDR3 is 12 residues. Trimming shortened V by 5 bases and J by 11 bases, and 15 bases separated the two germline ends. The CDR3, as DNA: TGTGCCAGCAGTCATTTGCAGAGACCTCAGTACTTC. Translated: CASSHLQRPQYF.

This clonotype came up many times. The CDR3 spells CASSQPGQGSYEQYF. CDR3 coding DNA: TGTGCCAGCAGCCAACCGGGACAGGGAAGCTACGAGCAGTACTTC. The chain recombines TRBV4-2 with TRBJ2-7; 9 bases agree with TRBD1. Germline CDR1 LGHNA, CDR2 YNFKEQ. The length of the CDR3 is 15 residues. Unmatched junction bases numbered 5, after V lost 2 bases and J lost 3 bases.

This clonotype was recorded many times. The rearrangement uses TRBV9 and TRBJ2-5, with no clear D. The CDR3 runs 15 residues. Germline lookup yields CDR1 SGDLS and CDR2 YYNGEE. Trimming cost V 0 bases and J 5 bases, with 14 bases left between them. The CDR3: CASSVEGSPLETQYF. As DNA, the CDR3 is TGTGCCAGCAGCGTAGAGGGTAGCCCCCTGGAGACCCAGTACTTC.

V is TRBV9 and J is TRBJ2-3, with 12 bases identical to TRBD2. Germline CDR1 reads SGDLS; CDR2 reads YYNGEE. The CDR3 totals 18 residues. The J segment lost 1 base and the V segment lost 4 bases, leaving 10 bases of the junction unmatched. This CDR3 is CASSQDRLAGEGTDTQYF. CDR3 in DNA: TGTGCCAGCAGCCAAGACCGACTAGCGGGGGAGGGCACAGATACGCAGTATTTT.

Details on this clonotype: With a much larger clone just one base away, this may be a read error. The CDR3 does not end in the conserved phenylalanine or tryptophan, so this is likely a read error. CDR3 protein: CASSQERSGRSDTQYL. The CDR3 DNA reads TGTGCCAGCAGCCAAGAGAGGAGCGGGAGGTCAGATACGCAGTATCTT. The rearrangement uses TRBV3-1 and TRBJ2-3, with 9 positions matching TRBD2. After removal of 0 bases from V and 4 bases from J, the junction contained 5 bases not matched to a gene. The CDR3 consists of 16 residues. In germline, CDR1 is LGHDT, CDR2 YNNKEL (reference sequence).

In this sample, this clonotype turned up many times. The V call is TRBV11-2, the J call TRBJ2-5, with 12 bases that match TRBD2. J lost 5 bases, V lost 6 bases, and 13 bases had no gene match. Looked up from germline, CDR1 is SGHAT and CDR2 is FQNNGV. The CDR3 runs to 17 residues. In nucleotides, the CDR3 is TGTGCCAGCAGGGGACTAGCGGGTGCCGGTACTCGGGAGACCCAGTACTTC. Residues: CASRGLAGAGTRETQYF.

The V call is TRBV28, the J call TRBJ1-5, with a tentative D call TRBD1 (5 bases). V gave up 4 bases and J gave up 9 bases, with 19 bases separating them. The CDR3 covers 15 residues. Germline V gives CDR1 MDHEN, CDR2 SYDVKM. The CDR3 DNA follows: TGTGCCAGCAGTTCAACCACAGGTGTCGGACGGCCCCAGCATTTT. It specifies CASSSTTGVGRPQHF.

This clonotype showed up many times. The genes are TRBV6-5 and TRBJ1-5; a possible D gene is TRBD1 (6 bases). CDR3 size: 12 residues. Germline CDR1 and CDR2: MNHEY and SVGAGI. Trimming removed 10 bases from V and 2 bases from J, with 9 bases in between. The CDR3 sequence: CANTGCNQPQHF. The CDR3 DNA reads TGTGCCAACACAGGGTGCAATCAGCCCCAGCATTTT.

This clonotype was recorded many times. V gene TRBV20-1 combines with J gene TRBJ2-7; D is ambiguous. Germline CDR1 and CDR2: DFQATT and SNEGSKA (reference sequence). The CDR3 has 10 amino acids. CDR3 region: CSPANYEQYF. CDR3 DNA: TGCAGCCCTGCGAACTACGAGCAGTACTTC.

This clonotype was recorded at least ten times. This chain links TRBV25-1 with TRBJ1-5, with D tentatively TRBD1 (5 bases). The CDR3 spans 13 residues. V lost 8 bases to trimming and J lost 4 bases, with 12 bases between them. The germline V gene has CDR1 MGHDK and CDR2 SYGVNS. CDR3 residues: CASAGGGNQPQHF. The CDR3 DNA sequence: TGTGCCAGCGCGGGGGGTGGAAATCAGCCCCAGCATTTT.

This clonotype was detected ten times or more. The rearrangement links TRBV19 to TRBJ2-1; 9 nucleotides match TRBD2. V was clipped by 3 bases and J by 7 bases; unmatched bases: 7. The CDR3 sequence is 15 residues long. CDR1 and CDR2 (germline): LNHDA, SQIVND (reference sequence). In nucleotides, the CDR3 is TGTGCCAGTAGTATTGTGCGGGGGGGCGGTAATGAGCAGTTCTTC. Its protein is CASSIVRGGGNEQFF.

This clonotype was counted a single time. The rearrangement links TRBV30 to TRBJ1-6; D gene ambiguous. CDR1 and CDR2 (germline): GTSNPN, SVGIG (reference sequence). The CDR3 is 12 amino acids. The CDR3 bases are TGTGCTCAGGTTCAGAGCCATTCACCCCTCCACTTT. Amino acids: CAQVQSHSPLHF.

CDR3 in DNA: TGTGCCAACAACCGGGACAGGTCTCCTAAATCTGGAAACACCATATATTTT. The encoded protein is CANNRDRSPKSGNTIYF. The chain is built from TRBV2 and TRBJ1-3; TRBD1 aligns across 8 bases. The CDR3 contains 17 residues. Germline assignment: CDR1 SNHLY and CDR2 FYNNEI. V lost 10 bases, J lost 1 base, and 15 bases stayed unmatched.

Notes on this clonotype: This could be a read error, since a much larger clone is one nucleotide away. The rearrangement links TRBV4-1 to TRBJ2-7, with D tentatively TRBD2 (5 bases). Trimming stripped 4 bases from V and 4 bases from J, with 17 bases between. This CDR3 region has 15 residues. Germline values: CDR1 MGHRA, CDR2 YSYEKL. This chain's CDR3 is CASSLSRASGYEQYF. The CDR3 bases are TGCGCCAGCAGCCTTTCGAGGGCCTCGGGGTACGAGCAGTACTTC.

This clonotype was observed many times. J is TRBJ1-2 and V is TRBV4-3; D is unresolved. This CDR3 comprises 16 residues. Germline-derived CDR1 and CDR2 are LGHNA and YSLEER. Trimming shortened V by 0 bases and J by 4 bases, and 15 bases separated the two germline ends. Here the CDR3 DNA reads TGCGCCAGCAGCCAAGATCTAGGGCCGGCAGGCTATGGCTACACCTTC. Its translation: CASSQDLGPAGYGYTF.

The V call is TRBV6-5, the J call TRBJ1-2; D ambiguous. Looked up from germline, CDR1 is MNHEY and CDR2 is SVGAGI. The CDR3 extends over 19 amino acids. Trimming removed 5 bases from V and 2 bases from J, with 27 bases in between. CDR3 amino acids: CASSPSWGSGNPKNYGYTF. The DNA for the CDR3 is TGTGCCAGCAGTCCTAGTTGGGGTAGCGGGAACCCAAAAAACTATGGCTACACCTTC.

This clonotype was counted only a few times. A much larger clone differs from this one at a single base, so this may be a read error. The genes are TRBV5-1 and TRBJ2-1; no clear D gene. This CDR3 is 13 amino acids long. From germline, CDR1 is SGHRS and CDR2 YFSETQ. The CDR3 protein is CASSLAVYNDQFF. In DNA form, the CDR3 reads TGCGCCAGCAGCTTGGCTGTTTACAATGACCAGTTCTTC.

This clonotype was recorded many times. The rearrangement uses TRBV20-1 and TRBJ1-6; 7 bases align to TRBD1. There are 14 residues in the CDR3. The germline CDR1 and CDR2 sequences are DFQATT and SNEGSKA (reference sequence). The V gene end was trimmed by 4 bases and the J gene end by 8 bases; junction bases not matched to a gene: 8. The DNA of the CDR3 is TGCAGTGCTAAAATCAGGGGGGAGGATTCACCCCTCCACTTT. It codes for CSAKIRGEDSPLHF.

At least ten counts were recorded for this clonotype. The CDR3 spells CASSPRTGNSNQPQHF. The CDR3 DNA reads as TGTGCCAGCAGCCCAAGGACAGGGAATAGCAATCAGCCCCAGCATTTT. The V call is TRBV7-2, the J call TRBJ1-5, with 8 bases identical to TRBD1. There are 16 residues in the CDR3. Germline CDR1 and CDR2: SGHTA and FQGNSA. Unmatched junction bases numbered 6, after V lost 5 bases and J lost 0 bases.

In this sample, this clonotype turned up many times. V gene TRBV7-2 combines with J gene TRBJ2-5; the D gene is possibly TRBD1 (6 bases). Germline CDR1 SGHTA, CDR2 FQGNSA. The CDR3 loop spans 15 amino acids. V shed 7 bases and J shed 3 bases, with 18 bases lying between them. CDR3 residues: CASTRDIGREETQYF. The CDR3 bases are TGTGCCAGCACACGGGACATAGGGAGAGAAGAGACCCAGTACTTC.

This clonotype has a count of ten or more. The V call is TRBV3-1, the J call TRBJ2-5; D uncertain. The CDR3 totals 14 residues. Germline assignment: CDR1 LGHDT and CDR2 YNNKEL (reference sequence). V shed 1 base and J shed 3 bases, with 9 bases lying between them. The chain's CDR3 is CASSQGAIKETQYF. In DNA, the CDR3 is TGTGCCAGCAGCCAAGGAGCGATTAAAGAGACCCAGTACTTC.

Only a few counts were recorded for this clonotype. It may be a read error: a sequence one base away is much more abundant. The V gene is TRBV20-1, the J gene TRBJ1-2, with D perhaps matching TRBD1 (6 bases). The CDR3 extends over 13 amino acids. Germline V gene lookup returns CDR1 DFQATT and CDR2 SNEGSKA (reference sequence). CDR3 loop: CSAGGRANYAYTF. CDR3 sequence (DNA): TGCAGTGCAGGGGGAAGAGCTAACTATGCCTACACCTTC.

This rearrangement joins TRBV5-1 to TRBJ1-1; no definite D call. Trimming stripped 0 bases from V and 0 bases from J, with 6 bases between. In germline, CDR1 is SGHRS, CDR2 YFSETQ. CDR3 length: 14 residues. The CDR3 is CASSLDLMNTEAFF. Here the CDR3 DNA reads TGCGCCAGCAGCTTGGACCTTATGAACACTGAAGCTTTCTTT.